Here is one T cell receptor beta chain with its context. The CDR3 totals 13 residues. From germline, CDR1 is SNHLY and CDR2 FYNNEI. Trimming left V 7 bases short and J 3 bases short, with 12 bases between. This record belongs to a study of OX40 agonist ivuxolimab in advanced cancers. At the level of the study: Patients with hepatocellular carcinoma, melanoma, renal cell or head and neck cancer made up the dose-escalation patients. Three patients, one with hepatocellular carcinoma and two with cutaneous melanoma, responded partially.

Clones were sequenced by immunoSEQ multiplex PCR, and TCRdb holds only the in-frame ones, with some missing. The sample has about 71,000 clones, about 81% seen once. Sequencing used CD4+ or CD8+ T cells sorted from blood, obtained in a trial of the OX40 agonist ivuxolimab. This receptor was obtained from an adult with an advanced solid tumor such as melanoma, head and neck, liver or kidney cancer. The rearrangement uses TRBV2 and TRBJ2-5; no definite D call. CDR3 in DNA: TGTGCCAGCACGATAGGCCAAAAAGAGACCCAGTACTTC. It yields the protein CASTIGQKETQYF.